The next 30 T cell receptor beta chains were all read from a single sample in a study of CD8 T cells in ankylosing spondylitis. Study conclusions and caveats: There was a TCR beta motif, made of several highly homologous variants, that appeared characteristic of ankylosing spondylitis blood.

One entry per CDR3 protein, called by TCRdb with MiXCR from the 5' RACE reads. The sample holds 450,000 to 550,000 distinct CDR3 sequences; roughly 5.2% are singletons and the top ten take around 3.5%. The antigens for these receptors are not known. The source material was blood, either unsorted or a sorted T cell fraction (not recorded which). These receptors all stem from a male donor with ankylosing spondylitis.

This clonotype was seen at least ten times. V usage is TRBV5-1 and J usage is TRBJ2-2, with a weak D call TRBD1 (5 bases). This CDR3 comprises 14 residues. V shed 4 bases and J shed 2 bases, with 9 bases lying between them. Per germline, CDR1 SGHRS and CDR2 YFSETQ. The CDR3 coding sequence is TGCGCCAGCAGCCTACAGGTTAACACCGGGGAGCTGTTTTTT. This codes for CASSLQVNTGELFF.

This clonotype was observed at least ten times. This chain's CDR3 is CSARDLRNTIYF. The CDR3, as DNA: TGCAGTGCTAGAGACCTTAGAAACACCATATATTTT. The V gene is TRBV20-1, the J gene TRBJ1-3; no clear D gene. This CDR3 has 12 amino acids. V gave up 0 bases and J gave up 5 bases, with 5 bases separating them. The germline V gene has CDR1 DFQATT and CDR2 SNEGSKA (reference sequence).

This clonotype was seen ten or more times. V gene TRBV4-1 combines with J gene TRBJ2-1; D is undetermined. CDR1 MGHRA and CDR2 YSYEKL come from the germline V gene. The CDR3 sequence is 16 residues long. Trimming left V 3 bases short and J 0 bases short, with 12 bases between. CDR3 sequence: CASSQPFLSSYNEQFF. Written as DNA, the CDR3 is TGCGCCAGCAGCCAGCCCTTCTTGAGCTCCTACAATGAGCAGTTCTTC.

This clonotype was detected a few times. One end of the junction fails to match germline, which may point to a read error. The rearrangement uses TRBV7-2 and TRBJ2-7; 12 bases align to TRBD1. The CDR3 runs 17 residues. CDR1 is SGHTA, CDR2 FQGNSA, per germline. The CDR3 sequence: CASSLGPGTGGPHEHYF. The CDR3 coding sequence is TGTGCCAGCAGCTTAGGGCCCGGGACAGGGGGCCCCCACGAGCATTACTTC. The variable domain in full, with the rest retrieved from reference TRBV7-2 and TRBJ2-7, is GAGVSQSPSNKVTEKGKDVELRCDPISGHTALYWYRQSLGQGLEFLIYFQGNSAPDKSGLPSDRFSAERTGGSVSTLTIQRTQQEDSAVYLCASSLGPGTGGPHEHYFGPGTRLTVT.

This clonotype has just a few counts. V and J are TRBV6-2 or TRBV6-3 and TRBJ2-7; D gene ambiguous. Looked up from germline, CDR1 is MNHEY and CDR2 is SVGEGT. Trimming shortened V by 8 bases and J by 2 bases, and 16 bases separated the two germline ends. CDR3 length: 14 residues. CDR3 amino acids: CASLDRTATYEQYF. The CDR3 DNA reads TGTGCCAGCCTGGACCGCACAGCTACCTACGAGCAGTACTTC.

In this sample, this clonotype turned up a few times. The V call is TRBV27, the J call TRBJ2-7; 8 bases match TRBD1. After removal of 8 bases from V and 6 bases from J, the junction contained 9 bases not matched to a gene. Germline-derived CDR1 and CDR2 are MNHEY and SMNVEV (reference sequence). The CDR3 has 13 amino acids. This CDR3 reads CASGLDRAGEQYF. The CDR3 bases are TGTGCCAGCGGCCTGGACAGGGCCGGCGAGCAGTACTTC.

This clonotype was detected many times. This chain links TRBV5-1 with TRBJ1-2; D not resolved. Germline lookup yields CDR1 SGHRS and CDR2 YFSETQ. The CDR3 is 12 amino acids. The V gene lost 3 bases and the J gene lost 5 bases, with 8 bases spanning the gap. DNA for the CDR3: TGCGCCAGCAGCTCGTCCCAGTATGGCTACACCTTC. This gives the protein CASSSSQYGYTF.

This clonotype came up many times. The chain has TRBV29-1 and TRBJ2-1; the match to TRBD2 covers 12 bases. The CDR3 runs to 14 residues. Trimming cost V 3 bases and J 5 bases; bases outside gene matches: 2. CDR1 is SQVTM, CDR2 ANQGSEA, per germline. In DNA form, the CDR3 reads TGCAGCGTTGACAGACTAGCGGGAGACAATGAGCAGTTCTTC. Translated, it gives CSVDRLAGDNEQFF.

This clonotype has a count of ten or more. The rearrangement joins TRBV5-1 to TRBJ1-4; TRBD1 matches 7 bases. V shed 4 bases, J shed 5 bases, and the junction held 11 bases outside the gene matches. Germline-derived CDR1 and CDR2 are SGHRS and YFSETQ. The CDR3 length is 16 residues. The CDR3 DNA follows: TGCGCCAGCAGCGCGCCTACAGGGGCTGACAATGAAAAACTGTTTTTT. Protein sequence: CASSAPTGADNEKLFF.

For the CDR3, the DNA is TGCAGTGCGGTCGCCGGGATTCAGTACCAAGAGACCCAGTACTTC. This encodes CSAVAGIQYQETQYF. The genes are TRBV20-1 and TRBJ2-5; possible D gene TRBD2, 5 bases. With 6 bases removed from V and 0 bases from J, the gap between germline ends came to 17 bases. Germline V gives CDR1 DFQATT, CDR2 SNEGSKA (reference sequence). The CDR3 extends over 15 amino acids.

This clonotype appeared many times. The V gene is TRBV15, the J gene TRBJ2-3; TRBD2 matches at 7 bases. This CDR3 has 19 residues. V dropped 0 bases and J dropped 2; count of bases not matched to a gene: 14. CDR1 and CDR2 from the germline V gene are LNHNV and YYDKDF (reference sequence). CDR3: CATSRDPATGTTYTDTQYF. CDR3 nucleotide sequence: TGTGCCACCAGCAGAGATCCAGCTACCGGGACTACTTACACAGATACGCAGTATTTT.

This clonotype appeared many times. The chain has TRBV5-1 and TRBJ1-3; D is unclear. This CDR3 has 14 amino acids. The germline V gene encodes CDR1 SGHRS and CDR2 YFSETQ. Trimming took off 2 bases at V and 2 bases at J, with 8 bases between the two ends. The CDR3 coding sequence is TGCGCCAGCAGCTTAAGGGCAGCTGGAAACACCATATATTTT. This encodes CASSLRAAGNTIYF.

The CDR3 bases are TGCAGTCCGACGGGCGGCTACGAGCAGTACTTC. Protein product: CSPTGGYEQYF. The J gene is TRBJ2-7, the V gene TRBV20-1; D is unresolved. The CDR3 extends over 11 amino acids. V dropped 8 bases and J dropped 3 bases, with 11 bases sitting between them. CDR1 and CDR2 (germline): DFQATT, SNEGSKA (reference sequence).

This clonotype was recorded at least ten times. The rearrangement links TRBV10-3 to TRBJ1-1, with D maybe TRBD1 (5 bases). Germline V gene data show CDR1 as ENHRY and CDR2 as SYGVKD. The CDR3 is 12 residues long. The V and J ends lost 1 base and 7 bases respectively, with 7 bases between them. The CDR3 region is CAISEFRDEAFF. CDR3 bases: TGTGCCATCAGTGAGTTCAGGGATGAAGCTTTCTTT.

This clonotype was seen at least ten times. CDR3 DNA sequence: TGCAGTGCTAGAAAAGGGACCTCCTCGGGGGAGCCCCAGCATTTT. Its translation is CSARKGTSSGEPQHF. The chain links TRBV20-1 to TRBJ1-5; D might be TRBD1 (5 bases). V was pared by 2 bases and J by 8 bases, with 19 bases between. Germline V gene sequence: CDR1 DFQATT, CDR2 SNEGSKA (reference sequence). CDR3 length equals 15 residues.

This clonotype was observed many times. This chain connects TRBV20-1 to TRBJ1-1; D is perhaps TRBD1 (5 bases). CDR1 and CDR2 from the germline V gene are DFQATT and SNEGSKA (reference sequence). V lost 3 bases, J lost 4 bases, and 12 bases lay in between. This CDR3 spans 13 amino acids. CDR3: CSASMARGTEAFF. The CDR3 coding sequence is TGCAGTGCTAGTATGGCGAGGGGCACTGAAGCTTTCTTT.

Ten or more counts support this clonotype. Written as DNA, the CDR3 is TGTGCCAGCAGCTTAGGGGCGGTCACCAATACGCAGTATTTT. Its protein is CASSLGAVTNTQYF. This chain joins TRBV7-2 and TRBJ2-3; D remains unclear. V lost 1 base to trimming and J lost 7 bases, with 12 bases between them. CDR1 SGHTA and CDR2 FQGNSA come from the germline V gene. This CDR3 region has 14 residues. The full variable domain, rest sourced from reference TRBV7-2 and TRBJ2-3, is GAGVSQSPSNKVTEKGKDVELRCDPISGHTALYWYRQSLGQGLEFLIYFQGNSAPDKSGLPSDRFSAERTGGSVSTLTIQRTQQEDSAVYLCASSLGAVTNTQYFGPGTRLTVL.

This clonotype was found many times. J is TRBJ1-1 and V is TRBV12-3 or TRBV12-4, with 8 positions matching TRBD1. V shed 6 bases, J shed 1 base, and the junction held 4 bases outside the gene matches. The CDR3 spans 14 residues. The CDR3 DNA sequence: TGTGCCAGCAGCCGGGACAGGAGGAACACTGAAGCTTTCTTT. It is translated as CASSRDRRNTEAFF.

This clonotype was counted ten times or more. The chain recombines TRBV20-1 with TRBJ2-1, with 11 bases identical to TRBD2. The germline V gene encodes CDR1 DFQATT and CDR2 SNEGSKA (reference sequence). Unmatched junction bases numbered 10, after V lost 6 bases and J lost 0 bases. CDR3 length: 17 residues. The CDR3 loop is CSASWGLAVSSYNEQFF. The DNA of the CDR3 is TGCAGTGCCAGCTGGGGACTAGCGGTTAGCTCCTACAATGAGCAGTTCTTC.

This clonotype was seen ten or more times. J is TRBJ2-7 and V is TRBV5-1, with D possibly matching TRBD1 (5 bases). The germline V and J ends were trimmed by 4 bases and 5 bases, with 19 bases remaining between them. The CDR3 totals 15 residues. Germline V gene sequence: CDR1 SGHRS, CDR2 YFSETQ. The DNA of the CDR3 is TGCGCCAGCAGCCCGCGGATTCCGACAGAAGACGAGCAGTACTTC. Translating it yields CASSPRIPTEDEQYF.

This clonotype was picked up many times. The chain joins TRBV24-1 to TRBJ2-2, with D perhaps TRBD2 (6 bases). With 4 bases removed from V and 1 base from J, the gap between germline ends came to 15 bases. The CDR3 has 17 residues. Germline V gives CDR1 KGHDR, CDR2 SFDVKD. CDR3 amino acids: CATSDHGRRGNTGELFF. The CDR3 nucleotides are TGTGCCACCAGTGACCACGGTAGGCGGGGGAACACCGGGGAGCTGTTTTTT.

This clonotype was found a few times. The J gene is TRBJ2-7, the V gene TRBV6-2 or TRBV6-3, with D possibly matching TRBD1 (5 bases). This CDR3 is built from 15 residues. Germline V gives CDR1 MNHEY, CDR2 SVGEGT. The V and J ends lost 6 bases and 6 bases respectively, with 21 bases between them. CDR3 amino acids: CASSPDSLRWGEQYF. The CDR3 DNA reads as TGTGCCAGCAGCCCTGACAGTCTACGTTGGGGCGAGCAGTACTTC.

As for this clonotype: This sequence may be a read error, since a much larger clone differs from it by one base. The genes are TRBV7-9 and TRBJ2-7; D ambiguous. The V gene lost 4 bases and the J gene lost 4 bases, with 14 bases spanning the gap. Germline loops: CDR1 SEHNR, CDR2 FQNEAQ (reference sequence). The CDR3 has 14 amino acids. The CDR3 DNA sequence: TGTGCCAGCAGCTCCCGGTACAGTGGTTACGAGCAGTACTTC. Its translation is CASSSRYSGYEQYF. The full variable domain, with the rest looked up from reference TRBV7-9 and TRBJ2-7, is DTGVSQNPRHKITKRGQNVTFRCDPISEHNRLYWYRQTLGQGPEFLTYFQNEAQLEKSRLLSDRFSAERPKGSFSTLEIQRTEQGDSAMYLCASSSRYSGYEQYFGPGTRLTVT.

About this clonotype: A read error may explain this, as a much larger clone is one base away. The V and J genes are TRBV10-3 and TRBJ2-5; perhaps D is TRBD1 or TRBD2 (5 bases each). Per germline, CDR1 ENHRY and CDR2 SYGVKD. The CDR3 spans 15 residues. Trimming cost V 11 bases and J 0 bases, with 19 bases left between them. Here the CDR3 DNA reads TGTGCCGCCCGAGGGGTTGGAAGTAACCAAGAGACCCAGTACTTC. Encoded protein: CAARGVGSNQETQYF.

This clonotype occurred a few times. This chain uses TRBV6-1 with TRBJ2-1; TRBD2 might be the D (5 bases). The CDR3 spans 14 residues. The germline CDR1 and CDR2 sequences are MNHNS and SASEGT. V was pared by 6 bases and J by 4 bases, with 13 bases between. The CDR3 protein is CASSLPTSYNEQFF. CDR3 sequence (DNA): TGTGCCAGCAGCCTTCCCACTAGTTACAATGAGCAGTTCTTC.

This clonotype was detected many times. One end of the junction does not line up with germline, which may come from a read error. The CDR3 protein is CASSFYGTGAEHF. DNA of the CDR3: TGTGCCAGCAGCTTCTATGGGACAGGGGCAGAACACTTC. The rearrangement links TRBV7-2 to TRBJ1-2; 10 bases fit TRBD1. This CDR3 spans 13 amino acids. The germline V gene encodes CDR1 SGHTA and CDR2 FQGNSA.

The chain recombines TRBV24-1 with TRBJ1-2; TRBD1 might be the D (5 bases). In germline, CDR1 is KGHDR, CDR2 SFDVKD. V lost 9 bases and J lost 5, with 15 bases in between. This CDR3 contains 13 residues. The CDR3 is CATSKGEGYGYTF. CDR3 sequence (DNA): TGTGCCACCTCTAAAGGGGAAGGTTATGGCTACACCTTC.

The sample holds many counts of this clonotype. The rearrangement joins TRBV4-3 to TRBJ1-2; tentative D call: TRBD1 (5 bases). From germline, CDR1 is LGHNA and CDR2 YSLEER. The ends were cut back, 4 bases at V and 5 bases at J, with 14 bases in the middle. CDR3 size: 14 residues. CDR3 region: CASSLNPGLYGYTF. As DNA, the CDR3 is TGCGCCAGCAGCCTTAACCCGGGACTATATGGCTACACCTTC.

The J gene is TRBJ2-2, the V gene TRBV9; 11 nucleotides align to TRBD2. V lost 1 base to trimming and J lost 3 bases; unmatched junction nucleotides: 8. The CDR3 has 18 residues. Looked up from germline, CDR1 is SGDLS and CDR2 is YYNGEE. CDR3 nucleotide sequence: TGTGCCAGCAGCGTACGTCTTAGCGGGGGGGCTCACACCGGGGAGCTGTTTTTT. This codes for CASSVRLSGGAHTGELFF.

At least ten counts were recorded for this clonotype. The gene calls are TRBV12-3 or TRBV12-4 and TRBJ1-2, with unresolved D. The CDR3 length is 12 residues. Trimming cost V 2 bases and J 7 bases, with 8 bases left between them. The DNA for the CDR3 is TGTGCCAGCAGTTTAAGCCCCAGTGGCTACACCTTC. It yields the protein CASSLSPSGYTF.